The source of this TCR beta chain is a study of blood T cell repertoires in COVID-19. The method was immunoSEQ multiplex PCR; TCRdb's version includes in-frame clones alone and lacks a portion of them. Of about 220,000 clones in the sample, 75% to 90% were seen once. Germline CDR1 reads GTSNPN; CDR2 reads SVGIG (reference sequence). The CDR3 spans 15 residues. J was trimmed by 7 bases and V by 4 bases; bases with no gene match: 13. The source is a woman aged 40 to 55 with acute COVID-19. The chain employs TRBV30 and TRBJ1-2; TRBD1 aligns across 9 bases. Sequencing used PBMCs or T cells enriched from blood (not recorded which). CDR3 in amino acids: CAWNPRNRGPLGYTF. For the CDR3, the DNA is TGTGCCTGGAATCCCCGAAACAGGGGGCCGCTTGGCTACACCTTC.